Below, 20 T cell receptor beta chains from the same sample are listed, as sequenced in a study of cytomegalovirus exposure and HLA in healthy donors. Produced via immunoSEQ multiplex PCR; TCRdb's table is partial and in-frame only. The table includes more than 300,000 clones, 75% to 90% detected once. What was sequenced was PBMCs. These receptors came from a woman aged 18-35 years in good health and CMV-seronegative.

The V call is TRBV28, the J call TRBJ2-5, with 13 positions matching TRBD2. The CDR3 has 16 amino acids. V was pared by 5 bases and J by 5 bases, with 8 bases of the junction left unmatched. CDR1 and CDR2 (germline): MDHEN, SYDVKM. The CDR3 DNA sequence: TGTGCCAGCAGTCCCCTCGGACTAGCGGGAGCGGAGACCCAGTACTTC. It translates to CASSPLGLAGAETQYF.

On this clone: Other DNA variants within this sample encode the same CDR3. The V and J genes are TRBV11-3 and TRBJ2-1, with 11 bases identical to TRBD2. The J segment lost 4 bases and the V segment lost 5 bases, leaving 4 bases of the junction unmatched. The CDR3 totals 15 residues. Germline values: CDR1 SGHNT, CDR2 YENEEA. The CDR3 region is CASSPGTSGYNEQFF. The CDR3 DNA sequence: TGTGCCAGCAGCCCCGGGACTAGCGGATACAATGAGCAGTTCTTC.

The J gene is TRBJ1-1, the V gene TRBV2; tentatively, D is TRBD1 (6 bases). The CDR3 runs 13 residues. In germline, CDR1 is SNHLY, CDR2 FYNNEI. V was clipped by 5 bases and J by 8 bases, with 15 bases between them. In DNA, the CDR3 is TGTGCCAGCAGTTCGAACACAGGGTCCGAAGCTTTCTTT. The encoded protein is CASSSNTGSEAFF.

The chain recombines TRBV5-4 with TRBJ2-7; TRBD2 matches at 8 bases. This CDR3 contains 14 residues. V shed 0 bases and J 2 bases; nucleotides not matched to a gene: 1. Germline CDR1 and CDR2: SGHNT and YYREEE (reference sequence). CDR3 coding DNA: TGTGCCAGCAGCTTGGGAGCGGGAGCCTACGAGCAGTACTTC. This codes for CASSLGAGAYEQYF.

This clone was found once. The rearrangement uses TRBV7-8 and TRBJ2-2; D gene unclear. The CDR3 has 13 amino acids. CDR1 and CDR2 from the germline V gene are SGHVS and FQNEAQ. The V gene lost 5 bases and the J gene lost 6 bases, with 10 bases spanning the gap. The CDR3 nucleotides are TGTGCCAGCAGCCCGAGGTGGGCCGGGGAGCTGTTTTTT. Its protein product is CASSPRWAGELFF.

CDR3 sequence (DNA): TGCGCCAGCAGCTTGATTCCAGCGGGAGACATTCGGTTCAATGAGCAGTTCTTC. Amino acids: CASSLIPAGDIRFNEQFF. The chain couples TRBV5-1 to TRBJ2-1, with 8 bases lining up with TRBD2. The CDR3 spans 18 residues. J gave up 6 bases and V 1 base, and 15 bases lay outside the gene matches. Germline-derived CDR1 and CDR2 are SGHRS and YFSETQ.

The chain links TRBV7-2 to TRBJ1-2; no reliable D call. CDR1 is SGHTA, CDR2 FQGNSA, per germline. V lost 5 bases, J lost 6 bases, and 16 bases lay in between. The CDR3 runs 14 residues. CDR3 coding DNA: TGTGCCAGCAGCCCTGAGGCTACTTCCGATGGCTACACCTTC. Its translation is CASSPEATSDGYTF.

The V and J genes are TRBV5-6 and TRBJ2-2; D uncertain. The V end lost 7 bases, the J end lost 6 bases, and 10 bases lay between the germline ends. This CDR3 has 12 amino acids. CDR1 is SGHDT, CDR2 YYEEEE, per germline. The CDR3 region has the DNA TGTGCCAGCCACAGCCATGCCGGGGAGCTGTTTTTT. It encodes CASHSHAGELFF. Full variable domain (rest looked up from reference TRBV5-6 and TRBJ2-2): DAGVTQSPTHLIKTRGQQVTLRCSPKSGHDTVSWYQQALGQGPQFIFQYYEEEERQRGNFPDRFSGHQFPNYSSELNVNALLLGDSALYLCASHSHAGELFFGEGSRLTVL.

The rearrangement uses TRBV5-4 and TRBJ2-6; TRBD1 aligns across 7 bases. The CDR3 loop spans 17 amino acids. Germline CDR1 reads SGHNT; CDR2 reads YYREEE (reference sequence). The ends lost 4 bases at V and 0 bases at J; junction bases unmatched: 7. CDR3 nucleotides: TGTGCCAGCAGCCCCCGGGACAGTGGCTCTGGGGCCAACGTCCTGACTTTC. Translated, it gives CASSPRDSGSGANVLTF.

As DNA, the CDR3 is TGTGCCAGCAGTTTCTCGACAGGGAGCGAGCGCATTCAGTACTTC. Protein product: CASSFSTGSERIQYF. V usage is TRBV28 and J usage is TRBJ2-4; TRBD1 matches 7 bases. J gave up 9 bases and V 3 bases, and 11 bases lay outside the gene matches. The CDR3 covers 15 residues. Germline V gene data show CDR1 as MDHEN and CDR2 as SYDVKM. The full variable domain, rest sourced from reference TRBV28 and TRBJ2-4, is DVKVTQSSRYLVKRTGEKVFLECVQDMDHENMFWYRQDPGLGLRLIYFSYDVKMKEKGDIPEGYSVSREKKERFSLILESASTNQTSMYLCASSFSTGSERIQYFGAGTRLSVL.

The chain combines TRBV30 with TRBJ1-1; no clear D. There are 11 residues in the CDR3. V was pared by 1 base and J by 8 bases, with 8 bases between. The germline V gene has CDR1 GTSNPN and CDR2 SVGIG (reference sequence). The CDR3 DNA is TGTGCCTGGAGTGCGGCAGGCGAAGCTTTCTTT. Residues: CAWSAAGEAFF. Full variable domain (rest looked up from reference TRBV30 and TRBJ1-1): SQTIHQWPATLVQPVGSPLSLECTVEGTSNPNLYWYRQAAGRGLQLLFYSVGIGQISSEVPQNLSASRPQDRQFILSSKKLLLSDSGFYLCAWSAAGEAFFGQGTRLTVV.

The J gene is TRBJ2-2, the V gene TRBV7-8, with D unclear. Between the trimmed V and J ends, which lost 8 bases and 4 bases, there was a span of 20 bases. Germline V gene data show CDR1 as SGHVS and CDR2 as FQNEAQ. This CDR3 has 16 amino acids. CDR3: CASYRALFSSTGELFF. DNA for the CDR3: TGTGCCAGCTACCGAGCCCTGTTTTCGAGCACCGGGGAGCTGTTTTTT.

This clone was seen once. V is TRBV23-1 and J is TRBJ2-1; D perhaps matches TRBD1 (5 bases). TRBV23-1 is annotated as an ORF whose role is uncertain. This CDR3 has 15 amino acids. V lost 6 bases, J lost 10 bases, and 22 bases lay in between. The CDR3 region is CASSHRFRVGAEQFF. The CDR3 DNA sequence: TGCGCCAGCAGCCACCGGTTCAGGGTTGGAGCAGAGCAGTTCTTC.

J is TRBJ2-4 and V is TRBV6-6, with 10 bases lining up with TRBD1. The CDR3 is 15 amino acids. V lost 6 bases to trimming and J lost 7 bases; unmatched junction nucleotides: 9. The germline CDR1 and CDR2 sequences are MNHNY and SVGAGI (reference sequence). In DNA form, the CDR3 reads TGTGCCAGCAGCCCCCGGGACAGGGGTAGCAACATTCAGTACTTC. Translated: CASSPRDRGSNIQYF.

This clone showed up just once. The genes are TRBV10-3 and TRBJ2-7, with 7 positions matching TRBD2. The CDR3 is 14 residues long. The germline CDR1 and CDR2 sequences are ENHRY and SYGVKD. J gave up 2 bases and V 6 bases, and 7 bases lay outside the gene matches. CDR3 DNA: TGTGCCATCAGCCGGGACTACCGCCCCTACGAGCAGTACTTC. It yields the protein CAISRDYRPYEQYF.

This clone was detected a few times. This chain uses TRBV5-4 with TRBJ1-2; 10 bases fit TRBD1. The V and J ends lost 3 bases and 6 bases, in that order; junction bases with no gene match: 8. Germline V gene data show CDR1 as SGHNT and CDR2 as YYREEE (reference sequence). This CDR3 has 15 residues. The CDR3 DNA reads TGTGCCAGCAGCTCCCGACAGGGGGCGTCACATGGCTACACCTTC. Its translation is CASSSRQGASHGYTF.

The chain is built from TRBV5-1 and TRBJ2-2, with a weak D call TRBD2 (5 bases). The V end was cut by 5 bases, the J end by 1 base, with 9 bases between. Germline V gene data show CDR1 as SGHRS and CDR2 as YFSETQ. CDR3 length: 14 residues. CDR3 in amino acids: CASRRTGNTGELFF. CDR3 DNA sequence: TGCGCCAGCAGAAGGACTGGGAACACCGGGGAGCTGTTTTTT.

V is TRBV7-9 and J is TRBJ1-2, with TRBD1 matching 7 bases. J lost 2 bases, V lost 4 bases, and 7 bases had no gene match. The CDR3 is made up of 15 amino acids. The V gene's germline CDR1 is SEHNR and CDR2 FQNEAQ (reference sequence). The CDR3 DNA is TGTGCCAGCAGCTCCAGGGACAGCCCAAACTATGGCTACACCTTC. This sequence encodes CASSSRDSPNYGYTF.

This chain connects TRBV7-2 to TRBJ2-5, with D unclear. The germline V and J ends were trimmed by 5 bases and 2 bases, with 9 bases remaining between them. The germline V gene encodes CDR1 SGHTA and CDR2 FQGNSA. This CDR3 has 13 amino acids. The CDR3 nucleotides are TGTGCCAGCAGCCTCTCTAGACAAGAGACCCAGTACTTC. Translation: CASSLSRQETQYF. Based on the CDR3 plus reference TRBV7-2 and TRBJ2-5, the full variable domain is GAGVSQSPSNKVTEKGKDVELRCDPISGHTALYWYRQSLGQGLEFLIYFQGNSAPDKSGLPSDRFSAERTGGSVSTLTIQRTQQEDSAVYLCASSLSRQETQYFGPGTRLLVL.

V is TRBV14 and J is TRBJ2-3; 8 positions agree with TRBD2. CDR1 is SGHDN and CDR2 is FVKESK in the germline V gene. The V and J ends lost 2 bases and 11 bases, in that order; junction bases with no gene match: 27. This CDR3 region has 20 residues. The CDR3 is CASSQLGAGEVLASPERQYF. The CDR3 DNA is TGTGCCAGCAGCCAACTGGGAGCGGGAGAGGTACTTGCGTCCCCCGAGAGGCAGTATTTT.